What follows are 21 T cell receptor beta chains derived from one specimen sequenced in a study of T-cell reconstitution after alpha-beta-depleted transplantation in children. Researchers prepared the TCRbeta library using unique molecular identifiers, the study reports. Via MiXCR, TCRdb re-called the PCR reads, giving one row per CDR3 protein. The profile shows some 220,000 distinct CDR3 sequences, roughly a tenth of them singletons. The sequenced sample was PBMCs, obtained before TCRalphabeta/CD19-depleted stem cell transplant. All receptors derive from a child under two years old with acute myeloid leukemia, due to receive a stem cell transplant.

The table lists this clonotype with many counts. V is TRBV7-2 and J is TRBJ2-7; D gene uncertain. V lost 8 bases and J 4 bases, leaving 9 bases between the germline ends. The CDR3 is 11 residues long. Germline lookup yields CDR1 SGHTA and CDR2 FQGNSA. The CDR3 sequence: CASGSTYEQYF. The CDR3 DNA follows: TGTGCCAGCGGATCCACGTACGAGCAGTACTTC.

This clonotype appeared many times. The chain has TRBV20-1 and TRBJ2-1, with D tentatively TRBD1 or TRBD2 (5 bases each). This CDR3 comprises 15 residues. The V gene lost 2 bases and the J gene lost 4 bases, with 15 bases spanning the gap. Per the germline V gene, CDR1 is DFQATT and CDR2 is SNEGSKA (reference sequence). In DNA, the CDR3 is TGCAGTGCTAGACCCATCGGGACCCCATACAATGAGCAGTTCTTC. Amino acid sequence: CSARPIGTPYNEQFF.

Many counts were recorded for this clonotype. This chain uses TRBV5-1 with TRBJ2-3; D gene unclear. The CDR3 sequence is 11 residues long. V gave up 5 bases and J gave up 6 bases, with 7 bases separating them. Germline-derived CDR1 and CDR2 are SGHRS and YFSETQ. The CDR3: CASRVADTQYF. The CDR3, as DNA: TGCGCCAGCAGAGTGGCGGATACGCAGTATTTT.

This clonotype was seen repeatedly, ten times or more. The gene calls are TRBV29-1 and TRBJ2-3; D gene unclear. The CDR3 length is 13 residues. Germline V CDR1 and CDR2: SQVTM, ANQGSEA. Between the trimmed V and J ends, which lost 5 bases and 7 bases, there was a span of 16 bases. The DNA for the CDR3 is TGCAGCGTTTCGGGCGTTCTGGGGAATACGCAGTATTTT. This translates into CSVSGVLGNTQYF.

The genes are TRBV20-1 and TRBJ1-1; D not resolved. CDR1 DFQATT and CDR2 SNEGSKA come from the germline V gene (reference sequence). Deletions cut 6 bases from V and 5 bases from J, with 13 bases between. This CDR3 has 12 residues. The DNA of the CDR3 is TGCAGTGCACCAACCGTAGGAACTGAAGCTTTCTTT. This sequence encodes CSAPTVGTEAFF.

In regard to this clonotype: A much larger clone differs from this one at a single base, so this may be a read error. V usage is TRBV2 and J usage is TRBJ2-4, with D unresolved. The CDR3 runs 11 residues. CDR1 and CDR2 from the germline V gene are SNHLY and FYNNEI. CDR3 protein: CASSEGNIPYF. The CDR3 region has the DNA TGTGCCAGCAGTGAGGGAAACATTCCGTACTTC. Looking up the rest from reference TRBV2 and TRBJ2-4 gives the full variable domain: EPEVTQTPSHQVTQMGQEVILRCVPISNHLYFYWYRQILGQKVEFLVSFYNNEISEKSEIFDDQFSVERPDGSNFTLKIRSTKLEDSAMYFCASSEGNIPYFGAGTRLSVL.

At least ten counts were recorded for this clonotype. The rearrangement uses TRBV7-2 and TRBJ2-7, with D perhaps TRBD2 (6 bases). V dropped 3 bases and J dropped 3 bases, with 12 bases sitting between them. Germline V lookup: CDR1 SGHTA, CDR2 FQGNSA. This CDR3 region has 14 residues. The CDR3 region is CASSFTSIGYEQYF. In nucleotides, the CDR3 is TGTGCCAGCAGCTTTACTAGCATAGGCTACGAGCAGTACTTC.

This clonotype was seen at least ten times. The chain joins TRBV7-2 to TRBJ2-7; D not certain. The CDR3 consists of 13 residues. V lost 3 bases and J 4 bases, leaving 10 bases between the germline ends. Germline V gene data show CDR1 as SGHTA and CDR2 as FQGNSA. CDR3 DNA sequence: TGTGCCAGCAGCTTCTCTTGGATATACGAGCAGTACTTC. It translates to CASSFSWIYEQYF. The whole variable domain, filled in from reference TRBV7-2 and TRBJ2-7, reads GAGVSQSPSNKVTEKGKDVELRCDPISGHTALYWYRQSLGQGLEFLIYFQGNSAPDKSGLPSDRFSAERTGGSVSTLTIQRTQQEDSAVYLCASSFSWIYEQYFGPGTRLTVT.

The rearrangement uses TRBV4-1 and TRBJ2-7; TRBD2 aligns across 11 bases. The CDR3 runs to 18 residues. From germline, CDR1 is MGHRA and CDR2 YSYEKL. The J segment lost 0 bases and the V segment lost 0 bases, leaving 7 bases of the junction unmatched. The CDR3 loop is CASSQEGLAGGPSYEQYF. The CDR3 nucleotides read TGCGCCAGCAGCCAAGAGGGCCTAGCGGGAGGTCCCTCCTACGAGCAGTACTTC.

This clonotype was observed at least ten times. The chain couples TRBV14 to TRBJ1-5; a possible D gene is TRBD1 (6 bases). The length of the CDR3 is 17 residues. The V end lost 11 bases, the J end lost 0 bases, and 23 bases lay between the germline ends. Germline V lookup: CDR1 SGHDN, CDR2 FVKESK. CDR3 DNA: TGTGCCTTCCGGGGGCCCCTTGGGGGTTATAGCAATCAGCCCCAGCATTTT. Encoded protein: CAFRGPLGGYSNQPQHF.

This clonotype came up many times. This chain connects TRBV30 to TRBJ2-7; a weak D match, TRBD1 (6 bases). From germline, CDR1 is GTSNPN and CDR2 SVGIG (reference sequence). Trimming cost V 3 bases and J 4 bases, with 16 bases left between them. The CDR3 is made up of 14 amino acids. CDR3 nucleotide sequence: TGTGCCTGGAGAGGACCGGGACACCTATACGAGCAGTACTTC. Protein: CAWRGPGHLYEQYF.

Many counts were recorded for this clonotype. The chain employs TRBV2 and TRBJ2-5; D gene uncertain. V lost 2 bases and J 4 bases, leaving 11 bases between the germline ends. CDR3 length: 14 amino acids. Germline V gene sequence: CDR1 SNHLY, CDR2 FYNNEI. The CDR3 DNA reads as TGTGCCAGCAGTGAATTTTGGGGAAGAGAGACCCAGTACTTC. It specifies CASSEFWGRETQYF.

The table lists this clonotype with many counts. The chain recombines TRBV5-1 with TRBJ2-2, with TRBD1 identical over 10 bases. The CDR3 covers 16 residues. Trimming removed 4 bases from V and 5 bases from J; junction bases left unmatched: 8. From germline, CDR1 is SGHRS and CDR2 YFSETQ. For the CDR3, the DNA is TGCGCCAGCAGCCCCGGGACAGGGGATGGTACCGGGGAGCTGTTTTTT. Translation gives CASSPGTGDGTGELFF.

Ten or more counts support this clonotype. The J gene is TRBJ2-1, the V gene TRBV29-1, with D uncertain. Germline V gives CDR1 SQVTM, CDR2 ANQGSEA. The V end was cut by 4 bases, the J end by 0 bases, with 13 bases between. This CDR3 is built from 15 residues. The CDR3 sequence: CSVAESAASYNEQFF. The CDR3 DNA reads TGCAGCGTTGCTGAATCCGCCGCCTCCTACAATGAGCAGTTCTTC.

This clonotype was found many times. The chain employs TRBV12-3 or TRBV12-4 and TRBJ2-3, with 9 bases identical to TRBD2. The CDR3 runs to 14 residues. V gave up 4 bases and J gave up 7 bases; unmatched junction bases: 6. The CDR3 region is CASSSGLAGNTQYF. The CDR3 nucleotides are TGTGCCAGCAGTTCGGGACTAGCAGGGAATACGCAGTATTTT.

This clonotype was counted many times. This chain connects TRBV5-1 to TRBJ2-7, with 9 positions matching TRBD1. The CDR3 runs to 14 residues. With V trimmed by 2 bases and J by 6 bases, 6 bases remained unmatched. From germline, CDR1 is SGHRS and CDR2 YFSETQ. CDR3 protein: CASSFRDRVSEQYF. The CDR3 coding sequence is TGCGCCAGCAGCTTCCGGGACAGGGTGAGCGAGCAGTACTTC.

This clonotype was observed a few times. The V call is TRBV27, the J call TRBJ2-7; 7 positions agree with TRBD2. CDR3 length: 17 amino acids. Losses at the gene ends were 4 bases for V and 6 bases for J; bases not matched to a gene: 18. Germline V gene lookup returns CDR1 MNHEY and CDR2 SMNVEV (reference sequence). The chain's CDR3 is CASSSQRGAPNLVEQYF. CDR3 sequence (DNA): TGTGCCAGCAGTTCGCAGCGGGGAGCCCCGAACCTAGTCGAGCAGTACTTC.

The V call is TRBV11-3, the J call TRBJ2-1, with 12 bases identical to TRBD2. This CDR3 has 17 residues. The germline gives CDR1 SGHNT, CDR2 YENEEA. The J segment lost 7 bases and the V segment lost 5 bases, leaving 12 bases of the junction unmatched. In DNA, the CDR3 is TGTGCCAGCAGCCCGAGGACTAGCGGGATTAAGTCAAATGAGCAGTTCTTC. Translated: CASSPRTSGIKSNEQFF.

This clonotype was counted many times. The CDR3 here is CSARWDANQPQHF. The CDR3 DNA is TGCAGTGCTAGGTGGGACGCTAATCAGCCCCAGCATTTT. The gene calls are TRBV20-1 and TRBJ1-5; TRBD1 might be the D (5 bases). Germline CDR1 reads DFQATT; CDR2 reads SNEGSKA (reference sequence). Trimming pared 3 bases from V and 4 bases from J, leaving 10 bases between. The CDR3 loop spans 13 amino acids.

This clonotype was picked up many times. J is TRBJ2-7 and V is TRBV10-3, with D possibly matching TRBD1 (6 bases). Trimming stripped 7 bases from V and 1 base from J, with 11 bases between. Germline V gene data show CDR1 as ENHRY and CDR2 as SYGVKD. This CDR3 spans 13 amino acids. The DNA for the CDR3 is TGTGCCATCATGGTCACAGGGTCCTACGAGCAGTACTTC. This gives the protein CAIMVTGSYEQYF.

There are many counts of this clonotype. V and J are TRBV9 and TRBJ1-1; unclear D gene. V shed 0 bases and J shed 7 bases, with 7 bases lying between them. Germline-derived CDR1 and CDR2 are SGDLS and YYNGEE. There are 12 residues in the CDR3. The CDR3 loop is CASSVDRGEAFF. The CDR3 nucleotides read TGTGCCAGCAGCGTAGACCGGGGTGAAGCTTTCTTT. The full variable domain, completed using reference TRBV9 and TRBJ1-1, is DSGVTQTPKHLITATGQRVTLRCSPRSGDLSVYWYQQSLDQGLQFLIQYYNGEERAKGNILERFSAQQFPDLHSELNLSSLELGDSALYFCASSVDRGEAFFGQGTRLTVV.